This T cell receptor (beta chain) is drawn from a study of PD-1 blockade in classical Hodgkin lymphoma. With 3 bases removed from V and 3 bases from J, the gap between germline ends came to 6 bases. This CDR3 is 13 amino acids long. The germline V gene encodes CDR1 SNHLY and CDR2 FYNNEI. The patients all showed relapse after autologous stem cell transplantation, while their brentuximab vedotin exposure varied. Using immunoSEQ multiplex PCR, the repertoire was profiled, and TCRdb retains in-frame clones only, with some absent. The sample includes tens of thousands of clones, roughly 80% of them seen just once.

This clonotype was obtained from a human donor with classical Hodgkin lymphoma. The specimen comprised peripheral blood mononuclear cells (PBMCs), sampled before the second cycle of nivolumab. The chain recombines TRBV2 with TRBJ1-5; no reliable D call. The CDR3 sequence: CASSEQYNQPQHF. DNA of the CDR3: TGTGCCAGCAGTGAGCAGTACAATCAGCCCCAGCATTTT.